Sequencing of this T cell receptor beta chain was carried out in a study of blood T cell repertoires in COVID-19. Sequencing used immunoSEQ multiplex PCR; TCRdb keeps in-frame clones, though not all of them. Of approximately 60,000 clones listed, roughly 80% are singletons. The length of the CDR3 is 18 residues. The J segment lost 5 bases and the V segment lost 1 base, leaving 16 bases of the junction unmatched. From germline, CDR1 is SGHAT and CDR2 FQNNGV. The TCR comes from a man aged 60 to 75 with acute or convalescent COVID-19. Sequencing was carried out using peripheral blood. J is TRBJ1-1 and V is TRBV11-2; 7 nucleotides agree with TRBD1. CDR3 sequence: CASSLGEVGFTRGTEAFF. The CDR3 DNA reads TGTGCCAGCAGCTTAGGAGAGGTCGGTTTCACCAGGGGGACTGAAGCTTTCTTT.